Sequencing of this TCR beta chain was carried out in a study of shared T cell receptors in the human thymus. The V and J ends lost 2 bases and 4 bases respectively, with 14 bases between them. The CDR3 contains 15 residues. The germline V gene encodes CDR1 MNHNS and CDR2 SASEGT. This clone has just a few counts. This table comes from immunoSEQ multiplex PCR, and its TCRdb copy is limited to in-frame clones, with some not included. Of hundreds of thousands of clones in the sample, around 78% were seen once. The sample was also reused in another study, on human thymus T cells. That source adds: Surgeons resected thymus tissue during corrective heart surgery. Highly overlapping thymic repertoires among unrelated individuals were reported in related research.

The clonotype comes from a boy less than two years old with a congenital heart defect. Sequencing used thymocytes. The rearrangement links TRBV6-1 to TRBJ1-1; D unresolved. This CDR3 is CASSELSRRSTEAFF. The CDR3, as DNA: TGTGCCAGCAGTGAACTGAGCAGGAGGAGCACTGAAGCTTTCTTT.